The 15 T cell receptor beta chains below were found in one sample sequenced in a study of blood T cell repertoires in COVID-19. TCRdb keeps only in-frame clones here, not all; method: immunoSEQ multiplex PCR. The sample yields 60,000 to 75,000 clones, 80% to 85% seen once. Sequenced material: peripheral blood. Every receptor here comes from an elderly woman with acute or convalescent COVID-19.

This clone was detected once. The V and J genes are TRBV27 and TRBJ2-3; TRBD2 aligns across 8 bases. Trimming removed 7 bases from V and 2 bases from J; junction bases left unmatched: 5. Germline V lookup: CDR1 MNHEY, CDR2 SMNVEV (reference sequence). The CDR3 has 14 amino acids. Here the CDR3 DNA reads TGTGCCAGCACAAGCGGGGGCCTCACAGATACGCAGTATTTT. This translates into CASTSGGLTDTQYF.

The genes are TRBV2 and TRBJ1-6; 8 bases map to TRBD1. Unmatched junction bases numbered 5, after V lost 2 bases and J lost 8 bases. Germline V gives CDR1 SNHLY, CDR2 FYNNEI. CDR3 size: 15 residues. The CDR3 region is CASSEWDRHYSPLHF. The CDR3 DNA follows: TGTGCCAGCAGTGAATGGGACAGGCATTATTCACCCCTCCACTTT.

The chain employs TRBV30 and TRBJ2-2; no clear D. Trimming stripped 0 bases from V and 5 bases from J, with 7 bases between. This CDR3 has 13 residues. The germline V gene has CDR1 GTSNPN and CDR2 SVGIG (reference sequence). CDR3 DNA sequence: TGTGCCTGGAGTGTACGAGGTACCGGGGAGCTGTTTTTT. This codes for CAWSVRGTGELFF.

This chain joins TRBV5-1 and TRBJ1-4; 7 bases are shared with TRBD1. CDR1 is SGHRS, CDR2 YFSETQ, per germline. CDR3 size: 16 residues. V trimming: 7 bases; J trimming: 0 bases; junction bases outside the gene matches: 9. The CDR3 nucleotides are TGCGCCAGCGCCTCCGGGACAGCCTCAACTAATGAAAAACTGTTTTTT. Residues: CASASGTASTNEKLFF. Complete variable domain (other parts from reference TRBV5-1 and TRBJ1-4): KAGVTQTPRYLIKTRGQQVTLSCSPISGHRSVSWYQQTPGQGLQFLFEYFSETQRNKGNFPGRFSGRQFSNSRSEMNVSTLELGDSALYLCASASGTASTNEKLFFGSGTQLSVL.

V gene TRBV2 combines with J gene TRBJ1-6, with 7 bases matching TRBD1. Looked up from germline, CDR1 is SNHLY and CDR2 is FYNNEI. Trimming at V came to 5 bases and at J to 4 bases, leaving 2 bases not matched to a gene. CDR3 size: 14 residues. The CDR3 bases are TGTGCCAGCAGTCAACAGGGGTATAATTCACCCCTCCACTTT. Translated: CASSQQGYNSPLHF.

The chain has TRBV5-4 and TRBJ2-3; 10 bases line up with TRBD1. V trimming: 0 bases; J trimming: 6 bases; junction bases outside the gene matches: 4. CDR3 length equals 15 residues. Germline CDR1 is SGHNT and CDR2 is YYREEE (reference sequence). CDR3 nucleotides: TGTGCCAGCAGCTTGGAGGACAGGGGGTCGGATACGCAGTATTTT. Protein: CASSLEDRGSDTQYF.

V usage is TRBV12-3 or TRBV12-4 and J usage is TRBJ1-4; no clear D. CDR3 length equals 13 residues. V lost 6 bases to trimming and J lost 3 bases, with 8 bases between them. As DNA, the CDR3 is TGTGCCAGCAGAGGGAGTGCTAATGAAAAACTGTTTTTT. Amino acids: CASRGSANEKLFF.

This sequence joins TRBV4-1 and TRBJ1-2; 9 bases align to TRBD1. V shed 0 bases and J 0 bases; nucleotides not matched to a gene: 11. Germline-derived CDR1 and CDR2 are MGHRA and YSYEKL. The CDR3 totals 19 residues. The DNA for the CDR3 is TGCGCCAGCAGCCAAGATCATATGGGGACAGGGTGGGCTAACTATGGCTACACCTTC. Amino acids: CASSQDHMGTGWANYGYTF.

The rearrangement uses TRBV11-3 and TRBJ2-2; 7 bases agree with TRBD1. Germline values: CDR1 SGHNT, CDR2 YENEEA. The trim removed 2 bases at V and 5 bases at J, leaving 2 bases unmatched. The CDR3 spans 14 residues. CDR3: CASSLSRGTGELFF. In DNA, the CDR3 is TGTGCCAGCAGCTTAAGCAGGGGGACCGGGGAGCTGTTTTTT.

V gene TRBV5-5 combines with J gene TRBJ2-2; TRBD1 agrees at 9 bases. The junction had 10 bases not matched to a gene; V was cut back by 4 bases and J by 6 bases. Germline loops: CDR1 SGHKS, CDR2 YYEKEE (reference sequence). The CDR3 is 16 amino acids. CDR3 sequence: CASSPSRTGVSGELFF. In DNA, the CDR3 is TGTGCCAGCAGCCCGTCTAGGACAGGGGTTTCCGGGGAGCTGTTTTTT.

The gene calls are TRBV12-5 and TRBJ2-7; a weak D match, TRBD2 (5 bases). The germline CDR1 and CDR2 sequences are LGHNT and FRNRAP. CDR3 length equals 16 residues. Trimming removed 2 bases from V and 7 bases from J, with 21 bases in between. The CDR3 loop reads CASGLLTIRSSGEQYF. Here the CDR3 DNA reads TGTGCTAGTGGTTTGCTTACAATCAGGAGCTCGGGGGAGCAGTACTTC.

The chain links TRBV13 to TRBJ1-2, with D hard to call. The germline gives CDR1 PRHDT, CDR2 FYEKMQ (reference sequence). V was clipped by 2 bases and J by 13 bases, with 11 bases between them. The CDR3 sequence is 11 residues long. The CDR3: CASSLFQERTF. The CDR3 bases are TGTGCCAGCAGCTTATTTCAAGAGCGCACCTTC.

The chain employs TRBV6-1 and TRBJ1-2, with 10 bases matching TRBD1. V was clipped by 2 bases and J by 8 bases; unmatched bases: 5. Germline assignment: CDR1 MNHNS and CDR2 SASEGT. This CDR3 is built from 14 residues. The CDR3 DNA sequence: TGTGCCAGCAGTGAACGACAGGGGGCGCGAGGCTACACCTTC. This encodes CASSERQGARGYTF.

This clone has only one observation. The chain joins TRBV14 to TRBJ2-5; TRBD2 matches 10 bases. This CDR3 has 16 amino acids. J lost 2 bases, V lost 1 base, and 4 bases had no gene match. CDR1 is SGHDN and CDR2 is FVKESK in the germline V gene. CDR3 coding DNA: TGTGCCAGCAGCCAAGGGCTAGCGGGGGCACAAGAGACCCAGTACTTC. Residues: CASSQGLAGAQETQYF.

Remarks on this clone: One junction end disagrees with the germline gene, perhaps due to a read error. The chain couples TRBV19 to TRBJ2-7; 10 bases match TRBD1. The CDR3 spans 14 residues. In germline, CDR1 is LNHDA, CDR2 SQIVND (reference sequence). CDR3 in amino acids: CASSGQGQGEIPIF. In DNA form, the CDR3 reads TGTGCCAGTAGTGGGCAAGGACAGGGGGAAATACCGATCTTC.